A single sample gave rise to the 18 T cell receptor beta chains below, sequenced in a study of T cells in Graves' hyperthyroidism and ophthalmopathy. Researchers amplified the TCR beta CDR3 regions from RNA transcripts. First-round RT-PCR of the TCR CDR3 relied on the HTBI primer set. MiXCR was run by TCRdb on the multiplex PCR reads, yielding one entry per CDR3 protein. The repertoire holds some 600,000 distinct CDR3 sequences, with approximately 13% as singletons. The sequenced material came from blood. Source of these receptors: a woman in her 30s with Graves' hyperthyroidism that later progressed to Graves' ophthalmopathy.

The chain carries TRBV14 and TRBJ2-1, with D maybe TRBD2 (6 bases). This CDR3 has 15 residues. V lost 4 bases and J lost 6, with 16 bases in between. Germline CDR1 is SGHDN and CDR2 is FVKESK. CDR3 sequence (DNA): TGTGCCAGCAGCCCATTTAGCGGCACGGGCAATGAGCAGTTCTTC. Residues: CASSPFSGTGNEQFF. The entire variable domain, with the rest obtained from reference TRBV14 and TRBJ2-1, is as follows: EAGVTQFPSHSVIEKGQTVTLRCDPISGHDNLYWYRRVMGKEIKFLLHFVKESKQDESGMPNNRFLAERTGGTYSTLKVQPAELEDSGVYFCASSPFSGTGNEQFFGPGTRLTVL.

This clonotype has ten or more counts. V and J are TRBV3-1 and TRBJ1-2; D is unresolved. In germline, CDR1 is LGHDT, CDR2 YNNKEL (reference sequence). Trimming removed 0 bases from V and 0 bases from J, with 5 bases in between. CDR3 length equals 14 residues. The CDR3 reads CASSQDATNYGYTF. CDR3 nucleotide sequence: TGTGCCAGCAGCCAAGATGCGACTAACTATGGCTACACCTTC.

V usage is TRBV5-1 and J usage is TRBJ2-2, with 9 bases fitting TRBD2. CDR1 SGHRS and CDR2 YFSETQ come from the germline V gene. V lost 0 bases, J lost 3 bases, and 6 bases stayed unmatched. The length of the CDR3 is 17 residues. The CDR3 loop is CASSLAVSGSDTGELFF. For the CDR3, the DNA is TGCGCCAGCAGCTTGGCGGTTAGCGGGAGTGACACCGGGGAGCTGTTTTTT.

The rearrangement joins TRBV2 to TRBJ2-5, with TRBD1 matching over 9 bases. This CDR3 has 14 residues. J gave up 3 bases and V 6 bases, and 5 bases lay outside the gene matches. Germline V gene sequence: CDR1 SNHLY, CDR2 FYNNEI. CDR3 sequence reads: CASSVGTGKETQYF. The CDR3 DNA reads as TGTGCCAGCAGCGTAGGGACAGGGAAAGAGACCCAGTACTTC.

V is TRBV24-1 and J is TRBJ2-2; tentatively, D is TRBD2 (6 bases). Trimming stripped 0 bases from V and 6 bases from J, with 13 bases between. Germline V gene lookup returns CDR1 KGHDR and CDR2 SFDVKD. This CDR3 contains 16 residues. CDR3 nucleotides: TGTGCCACCAGTGATTTGGGGACTTTTAGCCCCGGGGAGCTGTTTTTT. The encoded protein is CATSDLGTFSPGELFF.

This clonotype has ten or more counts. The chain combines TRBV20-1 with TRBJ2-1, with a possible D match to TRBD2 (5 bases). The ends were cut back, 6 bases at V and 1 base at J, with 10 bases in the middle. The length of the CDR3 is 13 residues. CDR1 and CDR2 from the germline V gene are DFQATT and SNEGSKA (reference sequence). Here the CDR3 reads CSASRRSYNEQFF. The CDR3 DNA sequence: TGCAGTGCGTCTCGGAGGTCCTACAATGAGCAGTTCTTC.

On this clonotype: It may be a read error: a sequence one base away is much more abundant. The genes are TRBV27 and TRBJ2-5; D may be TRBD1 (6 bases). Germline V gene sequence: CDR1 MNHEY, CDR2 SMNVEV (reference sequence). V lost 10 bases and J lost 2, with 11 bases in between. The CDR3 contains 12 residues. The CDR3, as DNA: TGTGCCATCGGACAGTGTCAAGAGACCCAGTACTTC. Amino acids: CAIGQCQETQYF.

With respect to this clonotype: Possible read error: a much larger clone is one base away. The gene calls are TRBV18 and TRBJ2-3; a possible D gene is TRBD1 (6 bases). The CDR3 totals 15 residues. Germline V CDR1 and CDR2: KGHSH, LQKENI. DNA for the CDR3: TGTGCCCGCTCACCATCGGCAGGGGTCACAGATACGCAGTATTTT. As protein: CARSPSAGVTDTQYF.

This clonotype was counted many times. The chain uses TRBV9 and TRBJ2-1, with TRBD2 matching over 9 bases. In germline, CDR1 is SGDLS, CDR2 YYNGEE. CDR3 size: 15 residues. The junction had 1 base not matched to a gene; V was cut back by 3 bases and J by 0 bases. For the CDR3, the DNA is TGTGCCAGCAGCGGTAGCGGGAGCTCCTACAATGAGCAGTTCTTC. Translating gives CASSGSGSSYNEQFF.

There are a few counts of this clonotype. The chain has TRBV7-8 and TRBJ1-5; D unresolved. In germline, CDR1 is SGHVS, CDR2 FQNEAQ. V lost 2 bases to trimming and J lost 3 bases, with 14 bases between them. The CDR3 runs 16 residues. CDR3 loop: CASSLNHKSFNQPQHF. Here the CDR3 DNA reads TGTGCCAGCAGCTTAAACCACAAAAGTTTCAATCAGCCCCAGCATTTT.

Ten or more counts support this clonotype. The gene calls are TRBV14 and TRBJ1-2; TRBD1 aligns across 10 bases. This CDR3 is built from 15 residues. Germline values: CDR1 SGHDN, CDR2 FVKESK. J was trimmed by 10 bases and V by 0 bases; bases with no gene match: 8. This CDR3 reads CASSQESGTGAVYTF. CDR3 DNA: TGTGCCAGCAGCCAAGAATCCGGGACAGGGGCTGTCTACACCTTC.

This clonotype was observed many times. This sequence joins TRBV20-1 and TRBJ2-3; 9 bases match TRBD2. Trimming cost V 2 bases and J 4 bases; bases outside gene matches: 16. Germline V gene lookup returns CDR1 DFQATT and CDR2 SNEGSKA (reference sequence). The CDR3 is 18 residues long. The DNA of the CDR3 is TGCAGTGCTAGATCAGCCCAATGGCGGGAGGGGGCGGCAGATACGCAGTATTTT. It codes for CSARSAQWREGAADTQYF.

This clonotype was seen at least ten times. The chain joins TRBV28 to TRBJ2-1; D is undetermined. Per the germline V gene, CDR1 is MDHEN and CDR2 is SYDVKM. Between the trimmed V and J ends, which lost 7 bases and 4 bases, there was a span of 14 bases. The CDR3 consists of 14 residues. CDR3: CASNSVAAYNEQFF. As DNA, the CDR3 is TGTGCCAGCAACTCCGTAGCAGCGTACAATGAGCAGTTCTTC.

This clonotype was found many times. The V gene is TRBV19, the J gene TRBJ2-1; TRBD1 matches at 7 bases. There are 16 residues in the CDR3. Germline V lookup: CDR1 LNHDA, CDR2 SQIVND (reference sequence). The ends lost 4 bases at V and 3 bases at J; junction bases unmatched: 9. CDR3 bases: TGTGCCAGTAGTAGCGGACAGGCCCTTAACTACAATGAGCAGTTCTTC. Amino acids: CASSSGQALNYNEQFF.

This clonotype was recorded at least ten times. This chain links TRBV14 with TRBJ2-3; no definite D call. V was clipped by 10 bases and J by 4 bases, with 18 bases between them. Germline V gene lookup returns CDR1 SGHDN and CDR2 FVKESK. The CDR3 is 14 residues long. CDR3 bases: TGTGCCACTACCGGAGAAGGAGCGCCAGATACGCAGTATTTT. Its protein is CATTGEGAPDTQYF.

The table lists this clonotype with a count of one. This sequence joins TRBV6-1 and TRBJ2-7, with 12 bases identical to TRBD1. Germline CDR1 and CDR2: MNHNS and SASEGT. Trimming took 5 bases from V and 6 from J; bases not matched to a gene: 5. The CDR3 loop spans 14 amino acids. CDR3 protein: CASSMGQGAAEQYF. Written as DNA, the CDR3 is TGTGCCAGCAGTATGGGACAGGGGGCAGCCGAGCAGTACTTC.

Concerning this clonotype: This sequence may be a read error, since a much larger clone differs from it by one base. The CDR3: CASSQGGQGNTEALF. The CDR3 bases are TGTGCCAGCAGCCAAGGGGGACAGGGTAATACTGAAGCTTTGTTT. The chain employs TRBV3-1 and TRBJ1-1, with 9 bases identical to TRBD1. This CDR3 is built from 15 residues. Germline V gives CDR1 LGHDT, CDR2 YNNKEL (reference sequence).

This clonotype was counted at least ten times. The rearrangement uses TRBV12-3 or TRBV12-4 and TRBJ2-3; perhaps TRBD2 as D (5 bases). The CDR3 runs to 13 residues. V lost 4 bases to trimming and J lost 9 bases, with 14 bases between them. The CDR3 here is CASSSRAGETQYF. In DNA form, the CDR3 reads TGTGCCAGCAGTTCGCGGGCGGGCGAGACGCAGTATTTT.